This note documents a single T cell receptor beta chain sequence. Its antigen target is currently unknown. No clone much larger than this one lies a single base away; base qualities are absent. This same CDR3 is encoded by further DNA sequences in the sample. For this chain, trimming is 9 bases at the V end and 0 bases at the J end, and the number of junction bases without a gene match is 4. Spanning cysteine to phenylalanine, the CDR3 consists of 13 amino acids. Solely the CDR3 DNA is kept, with 39 bases framed from the first base. CDR1 and CDR2 are drawn from the germline V gene: MDHEN, SYDVKM. TCRbeta CDR3 regions were amplified from genomic DNA by means of the immunoSEQ Assay, a bias-controlled multiplex PCR. Turning to the authors' computational methods: Within the assay, amplification of reference gene primers was used to estimate how many nucleated cells each sample contained. Sequence reads were collapsed and filtered to measure the absolute abundance of every unique TCRbeta CDR3 rearrangement. For each sample, productive Simpson clonality was calculated as the square root of Simpson's diversity index across productive rearrangements. TCRdb mirrors the immuneACCESS table, restricted to in-frame sequences. Some clones are absent from its copies; in checked studies, under half trace to an unresolved V gene, and the reason for the others is unknown. That table furnishes V, J and clone size, whereas the DNA furnished D and trimming. This sample comprises 150,000 to 200,000 clones, roughly 80% of them detected only once. The top ten hold approximately 11% of the sample.

In the prospective study, participants were about 18 to 95 years old, resided in around 25 geographic areas of the United States, and were enrolled through a virtual design. To assign participants to cohorts, the prospective study relied on clinical history that participants themselves reported in a screening survey and a study questionnaire. Recovered participants in ImmuneRACE Cohort 3 were defined by two consecutive negative NP/OP PCR tests, clearance by a healthcare professional, or resolution of symptoms. In the prospective study, mobile phlebotomists collected whole blood, serum and a nasopharyngeal or oropharyngeal swab from each participant. Additional blood draws and questionnaires over an approximately two-month period could optionally be provided by prospective study participants. Before DNA extraction, blood samples from the prospective study were shipped at room temperature or frozen.

These data originate in a study of blood T cell repertoires in COVID-19 (dated by TCRdb to about 2020). Context from the whole study: Samples covering the acute and convalescent phases of COVID-19 were provided by collaborators in the United States, Italy and Spain. The material from the prospective study consisted of cDNA or gDNA derived from T cells, B-cell-depleted T cells, or PBMCs. Subjects who had been exposed to COVID-19, were actively infected with it, or had recovered from it provided the deeply sampled blood TCRbeta repertoires that made up the dataset. A freely available public database, intended as a resource for researchers studying the immune response to SARS-CoV-2, is where the repertoires were released. The samples were drawn from two sources: the first 160 participants of the ongoing ImmuneRACE study, and over 1,000 subjects contributed by 6 global collaborators. Sample metadata almost always included a de-identified subject ID, COVID-19 status, age in years and sex. Where available, HLA class I and class II types were taken from metadata supplied by the sample provider and were not determined by assay-based typing. Overall results and qualifications from the work: The quantity of clinical and demographic metadata differed by source and by participant and was supplied without curation.

The rearrangement combines TRBV28 with TRBJ2-7, with TRBD2 identical over 8 junction bases. Sequenced material: PBMCs or T cells enriched from blood (not recorded which). This sequence originates from a man aged 50 or older who had recovered from COVID-19. The nucleotide sequence is given as TGTGCCAGTCGAACTAGCGGCTCCTACGAGCAGTACTTC. This gives the protein CASRTSGSYEQYF. Outside the CDR3, residues come from the reference TRBV28 and TRBJ2-7 proteins, so the full variable domain is: DVKVTQSSRYLVKRTGEKVFLECVQDMDHENMFWYRQDPGLGLRLIYFSYDVKMKEKGDIPEGYSVSREKKERFSLILESASTNQTSMYLCASRTSGSYEQYFGPGTRLTVT.